Sequencing of this T cell receptor beta chain was carried out in a study of response to subunit inactivated influenza vaccine. Findings of the study overall: The authors offered the suggestion that each seasonal influenza vaccination recruits few new T cells.

The CDR3 extends over 15 amino acids. V shed 1 base and J shed 1 base, with 9 bases lying between them. Germline values: CDR1 LGHNA, CDR2 YNFKEQ. TCRdb re-called the RT-PCR reads with MiXCR, one entry per CDR3 protein. Among hundreds of thousands of distinct CDR3 sequences listed, around 13% were seen once. This clonotype has a count of ten or more. Its antigen is unknown. The chain links TRBV4-2 to TRBJ2-3; TRBD2 might be the D (6 bases). Sequenced material: PBMCs from blood, taken around 15 days before vaccination. The source is a man aged 45 to 65 who received an inactivated influenza vaccine. CDR3 nucleotide sequence: TGTGCCAGCAGCCAAGTGGGGGGAGGCACAGATACGCAGTATTTT. It is translated as CASSQVGGGTDTQYF.